Below, 16 T cell receptor beta chains from the same sample are listed, as sequenced in a study of shared clonotypes between healthy human individuals. Profiling relied on immunoSEQ multiplex PCR, and the TCRdb table lists in-frame clones only, not all of them. The data hold some 1 million clones, with approximately 72% observed a single time. Sequenced: memory CD4+ T cells sorted from blood. Subset here: CD45RA-negative fraction. These receptors originate from a man younger than 35 in good health.

V usage is TRBV19 and J usage is TRBJ1-5; D is unresolved. Germline V CDR1 and CDR2: LNHDA, SQIVND (reference sequence). V lost 3 bases to trimming and J lost 5 bases, with 11 bases between them. This CDR3 is 14 amino acids long. Here the CDR3 reads CASSIRAVHQPQHF. The CDR3 region has the DNA TGTGCCAGTAGTATTAGGGCAGTGCATCAGCCCCAGCATTTT.

This chain uses TRBV5-1 with TRBJ1-3, with TRBD1 as a possible D gene (5 bases). The V gene's germline CDR1 is SGHRS and CDR2 YFSETQ. Trimming stripped 5 bases from V and 1 base from J, with 16 bases between. This CDR3 comprises 16 residues. CDR3 bases: TGCGCCAGCAGGGGGCCGGGGGGACTTTCTGGAAACACCATATATTTT. It translates to CASRGPGGLSGNTIYF.

The chain employs TRBV11-3 and TRBJ1-3, with 8 bases matching TRBD1. J lost 0 bases, V lost 5 bases, and 6 bases had no gene match. Germline assignment: CDR1 SGHNT and CDR2 YENEEA. The CDR3 extends over 16 amino acids. CDR3 sequence: CASSVGQADSGNTIYF. The CDR3 DNA sequence: TGTGCCAGCAGCGTGGGACAGGCCGACTCTGGAAACACCATATATTTT.

This clone appeared once. The chain links TRBV19 to TRBJ1-5; a weak D match, TRBD1 (5 bases). V lost 5 bases to trimming and J lost 2 bases, with 10 bases between them. The CDR3 loop spans 14 amino acids. Germline values: CDR1 LNHDA, CDR2 SQIVND (reference sequence). The CDR3 coding sequence is TGTGCCAGTAGTGGACACTCCCGCAATCAGCCCCAGCATTTT. It specifies CASSGHSRNQPQHF.

A note on this clone: An end of the junction differs from the germline gene, which may be a read error. V and J are TRBV2 and TRBJ1-2; D is possibly TRBD1 (5 bases). CDR3 length: 11 amino acids. In germline, CDR1 is SNHLY, CDR2 FYNNEI. The CDR3 DNA reads TGTGCCAGCAGGCAGGGCCTCTTATCGGACTTC. Protein: CASRQGLLSDF. Filled out from reference TRBV2 and TRBJ1-2, the complete variable domain reads EPEVTQTPSHQVTQMGQEVILRCVPISNHLYFYWYRQILGQKVEFLVSFYNNEISEKSEIFDDQFSVERPDGSNFTLKIRSTKLEDSAMYFCASRQGLLSDFGSGTRLTVV.

This clone was found a few times. The V and J genes are TRBV7-9 and TRBJ2-6; D is possibly TRBD2 (6 bases). Trimming stripped 3 bases from V and 4 bases from J, with 10 bases between. The CDR3 consists of 15 residues. Germline CDR1 reads SEHNR; CDR2 reads FQNEAQ (reference sequence). CDR3 loop: CASSFGGSGANVLTF. DNA of the CDR3: TGTGCCAGCAGCTTCGGGGGATCGGGGGCCAACGTCCTGACTTTC. Full variable domain (outside the CDR3, taken from reference TRBV7-9 and TRBJ2-6): DTGVSQNPRHKITKRGQNVTFRCDPISEHNRLYWYRQTLGQGPEFLTYFQNEAQLEKSRLLSDRFSAERPKGSFSTLEIQRTEQGDSAMYLCASSFGGSGANVLTFGAGSRLTVL.

The V and J genes are TRBV18 and TRBJ2-7; 7 bases line up with TRBD2. CDR1 and CDR2 from the germline V gene are KGHSH and LQKENI. CDR3 length: 14 residues. Losses at the gene ends were 4 bases for V and 5 bases for J; bases not matched to a gene: 8. The CDR3 nucleotides read TGTGCCAGCTCACTGCGGGAGACAAAAGACGAGCAGTACTTC. It yields the protein CASSLRETKDEQYF.

This chain connects TRBV4-1 to TRBJ2-5; 7 nucleotides align to TRBD2. Germline values: CDR1 MGHRA, CDR2 YSYEKL. This CDR3 is built from 14 residues. The ends lost 1 base at V and 7 bases at J; junction bases unmatched: 6. The CDR3, as DNA: TGCGCCAGCAGCCAAGTTGGGGGGGACGTGACCCAGTACTTC. Translation: CASSQVGGDVTQYF.

This chain uses TRBV28 with TRBJ2-7; D assignment may be TRBD1 or TRBD2 (5 bases each). Germline V lookup: CDR1 MDHEN, CDR2 SYDVKM. The CDR3 runs to 13 residues. Trimming cost V 10 bases and J 6 bases, with 19 bases left between them. CDR3 bases: TGTGCCATCGGGGCCGTTGGGGTCGCCGAGCAGTACTTC. Its protein product is CAIGAVGVAEQYF. The complete variable domain, with remaining parts taken from reference TRBV28 and TRBJ2-7, reads DVKVTQSSRYLVKRTGEKVFLECVQDMDHENMFWYRQDPGLGLRLIYFSYDVKMKEKGDIPEGYSVSREKKERFSLILESASTNQTSMYLCAIGAVGVAEQYFGPGTRLTVT.

With regard to this clone: The junction does not match germline at one end; this may be a read error. This chain connects TRBV5-3 to TRBJ2-7; D is perhaps TRBD1 or TRBD2 (5 bases each). TRBV5-3 is marked as an open reading frame, function uncertain. The CDR3 covers 14 residues. The CDR3 reads CASSLRSGGYEQYF. In DNA, the CDR3 is TGTGCCAGCAGCTTGCGAAGTGGGGGATACGAGCAGTACTTC.

The rearrangement links TRBV6-6 to TRBJ2-3; possibly TRBD1 for D (6 bases). In germline, CDR1 is MNHNY, CDR2 SVGAGI (reference sequence). The CDR3 contains 15 residues. Trimming took 6 bases from V and 1 from J, leaving 14 bases between them. The CDR3 reads CASRDRFEGTDTQYF. CDR3 bases: TGTGCCAGCAGAGACAGGTTTGAGGGCACAGATACGCAGTATTTT.

The chain joins TRBV4-1 to TRBJ1-1; tentative D call: TRBD1 (6 bases). The CDR3 covers 15 residues. CDR1 and CDR2 from the germline V gene are MGHRA and YSYEKL. V lost 4 bases and J lost 5, with 17 bases in between. The CDR3 DNA reads TGCGCCAGCAGCCGAAACGACAGGATGGGTACTGAAGCTTTCTTT. Its protein is CASSRNDRMGTEAFF.

The chain joins TRBV5-1 to TRBJ1-2; TRBD1 agrees at 9 bases. The CDR3 consists of 13 residues. V was pared by 2 bases and J by 8 bases, with 4 bases of the junction left unmatched. Germline CDR1 is SGHRS and CDR2 is YFSETQ. CDR3 DNA: TGCGCCAGCAGCTTCGCGACAGGGGGAGGCTACACCTTC. This gives the protein CASSFATGGGYTF.

The chain joins TRBV5-1 to TRBJ2-5, with a possible D match to TRBD2 (6 bases). Looked up from germline, CDR1 is SGHRS and CDR2 is YFSETQ. CDR3 length: 16 residues. V was trimmed by 4 bases and J by 1 base, leaving 17 bases between them. The CDR3 coding sequence is TGCGCCAGCAGCCTCGCCGCGACTAGGACCCAAGAGACCCAGTACTTC. This gives the protein CASSLAATRTQETQYF.

This clone occurred once. The chain couples TRBV5-1 to TRBJ2-3; TRBD2 might be the D (6 bases). CDR3 length equals 15 residues. In germline, CDR1 is SGHRS, CDR2 YFSETQ. The ends were cut back, 0 bases at V and 4 bases at J, with 12 bases in the middle. CDR3 nucleotides: TGCGCCAGCAGCTTGGTGGGAGGAGTAGCAGATACGCAGTATTTT. Its translation: CASSLVGGVADTQYF.

This chain joins TRBV5-1 and TRBJ2-5; 11 bases line up with TRBD2. Germline V gene lookup returns CDR1 SGHRS and CDR2 YFSETQ. V gave up 3 bases and J gave up 4 bases; unmatched junction bases: 5. CDR3 length: 15 residues. The CDR3 reads CASSSRLAGIETQYF. The CDR3 nucleotides read TGCGCCAGCAGCTCGCGACTAGCGGGGATAGAGACCCAGTACTTC.